The present T cell receptor (beta chain) was sequenced within a study of OX40 agonist ivuxolimab in advanced cancers. About the research overall: Two cutaneous melanoma patients and one hepatocellular carcinoma patient, three in all, had partial responses.

With 5 bases clipped from V and 4 bases from J, the junction kept 7 bases outside the gene matches. The CDR3 length is 14 residues. The germline V gene encodes CDR1 SGDLS and CDR2 YYNGEE. Repertoires were generated with immunoSEQ multiplex PCR, while TCRdb's copy carries only in-frame clones and drops some. The data contain 22,000 or so clones, about three quarters of them singletons. The source is an adult with an advanced solid tumor such as melanoma, head and neck, liver or kidney cancer. Specimen: CD4+ or CD8+ T cells sorted from blood, collected in a trial of the OX40 agonist ivuxolimab. This chain links TRBV9 with TRBJ2-3; the match to TRBD1 covers 7 bases. CDR3 sequence (DNA): TGTGCCAGCAGGAGGGGACAGACGGCAGATACGCAGTATTTT. Its protein is CASRRGQTADTQYF.